This T cell receptor (beta chain) appears in the sequencing data of a study of control samples from healthy donors and cancer patients. V was shortened by 3 bases and J by 5 bases, with 11 bases between the two germline ends. CDR3 length equals 13 residues. Looked up from germline, CDR1 is SGDLS and CDR2 is YYNGEE. Method: immunoSEQ multiplex PCR; TCRdb's copy keeps in-frame clones and lacks some. The repertoire includes some 89,000 clones, approximately 86% of them detected once, and 20% to 25% sits in the top ten. The rearrangement uses TRBV9 and TRBJ2-5; perhaps D is TRBD1 or TRBD2 (6 bases each). This receptor was identified in a man aged 25 to 40 in good health. Sequenced sample: blood. CDR3 DNA sequence: TGTGCCAGCAGCGGTACAGGGAGGGAGACCCAGTACTTC. This gives the protein CASSGTGRETQYF.